The clone carrying this T cell receptor beta chain was found many times. Arm-PCR of CDR3 regions and iRepertoire HTBI primers were used to build TCR beta libraries. TCRdb redid the calling of the multiplex PCR reads with MiXCR, one entry per CDR3 protein. The sample has more than 400,000 distinct CDR3 sequences; roughly 16% are singletons. Time point in this sample: newly diagnosed GD, antithyroid drugs for less than 3 months. The authors made the TCR library using RNA they extracted from PBMCs. Germline-derived CDR1 and CDR2 are GTSNPN and SVGIG (reference sequence). This CDR3 is 16 amino acids long. The ends were cut back, 2 bases at V and 1 base at J, with 15 bases in the middle. This record belongs to a study of regulatory T cells in long-lasting Graves disease. The same data also contributed to another study, on T cells in Graves' hyperthyroidism and ophthalmopathy. Per that paper: Graves' hyperthyroidism was deemed stable absent ophthalmopathy progression within 18 months.

The origin of this receptor is a man aged 40-49 years with Graves disease. The specimen comprised peripheral blood mononuclear cells (PBMCs), sampled at new diagnosis, from a patient treated with antithyroid drugs. The genes are TRBV30 and TRBJ1-3, with a tentative D call TRBD1 (5 bases). The CDR3 nucleotides are TGTGCCTGGAGTTCGTGGGGCATGGTATCTGGAAACACCATATATTTT. As protein: CAWSSWGMVSGNTIYF.